Listed below are T cell receptor beta chains from one sample, sequenced in a study of tumor and adjacent non-tumor tissue in lung cancer. TCRdb reanalysed the multiplex PCR reads using MiXCR and keeps one entry per CDR3 protein. The sample holds 98,000 or so distinct CDR3 sequences, roughly 80% seen once. Input material: distant non-tumor lung tissue. Receptor source: a man aged 60-69 years with small cell lung cancer. Each CDR3 is given with its conserved first and last residue. D genes are given only for firm matches. Expanded clones are given a class, and other clones once, few, many or no size at all.

abundance: .; j_gene: TRBJ2-1; d_gene: TRBD2; v_gene: TRBV6-5; len: 15; CDR3aa: CASRASGKTYNEQFF; CDR3nt: TGTGCCAGCAGGGCTAGCGGGAAGACATACAATGAGCAGTTCTTC
abundance: once; j_gene: TRBJ2-1; d_gene: .; v_gene: TRBV4-1; len: 16; CDR3aa: CASSHAGDIGPNGQFF; CDR3nt: TGCGCCAGCAGCCACGCGGGGGACATCGGCCCCAATGGGCAGTTCTTC
abundance: .; j_gene: TRBJ2-3; d_gene: .; v_gene: TRBV6-2/TRBV6-3; len: 13; CDR3aa: CVSSPGLRDTQYF; CDR3nt: TGTGTCAGCAGCCCTGGGTTAAGAGATACGCAGTACTTT
abundance: .; j_gene: TRBJ2-1; d_gene: TRBD1; v_gene: TRBV5-1; len: 15; CDR3aa: CASSLITGGQGEQFF; CDR3nt: TGCGCCAGCAGCTTGATCACAGGGGGGCAAGGTGAGCAGTTCTTC
abundance: .; j_gene: TRBJ2-3; d_gene: .; v_gene: TRBV12-3/TRBV12-4; len: 14; CDR3aa: CSSSLLGPTDTQYF; CDR3nt: TGTTCCAGCAGTTTGCTAGGGCCCACTGATACGCAGTATTTT
abundance: .; j_gene: TRBJ2-5; d_gene: .; v_gene: TRBV29-1; len: 12; CDR3aa: CSVEYLRETQYF; CDR3nt: TGCAGCGTTGAATACCTAAGGGAGACCCAGTACTTT
abundance: once; j_gene: TRBJ2-7; d_gene: TRBD2; v_gene: TRBV6-2/TRBV6-3; len: 14; CDR3aa: CVSKKAGALMEQYF; CDR3nt: TGTGTCAGCAAGAAAGCGGGAGCCCTTATGGAGCAGTACTTC
abundance: .; j_gene: TRBJ2-1; d_gene: .; v_gene: TRBV11-2; len: 17; CDR3aa: CASSFVTAQGSYNEQFF; CDR3nt: TGTGCCAGCAGCTTTGTGACAGCCCAGGGCTCCTACAATGAGCAATTCTTC
abundance: .; j_gene: TRBJ1-4; d_gene: .; v_gene: TRBV6-5; len: 16; CDR3aa: CASTTKNLVTNEKLFF; CDR3nt: TGTGCAAGCACCACCAAGAATTTAGTAACTAATGAAAAACTGTTTTTT
abundance: .; j_gene: TRBJ1-1; d_gene: TRBD1; v_gene: TRBV5-4; len: 14; CDR3aa: CASTHGQGADEAFF; CDR3nt: TGTGCCAGCACCCATGGACAGGGGGCTGATGAAGCTTTCTTT
abundance: once; j_gene: TRBJ2-1; d_gene: .; v_gene: TRBV6-5; len: 15; CDR3aa: CASSPGYRDYDEQFF; CDR3nt: TGTGCCAGCAGTCCCGGATACCGCGACTACGATGAGCAGTTCTTC
abundance: .; j_gene: TRBJ1-3; d_gene: .; v_gene: TRBV30; len: 16; CDR3aa: CAWTKKLSRSGNTIYF; CDR3nt: TGTGCCTGGACTAAAAAACTATCCCGGTCTGGAAACACCATATATTTT
abundance: .; j_gene: TRBJ2-1; d_gene: .; v_gene: TRBV6-5; len: 15; CDR3aa: CAGSYSGGVSNVQFF; CDR3nt: TGTGCCGGCAGTTACTCTGGGGGAGTGAGTAATGTGCAGTTCTTC
abundance: .; j_gene: TRBJ2-2; d_gene: .; v_gene: TRBV6-5; len: 15; CDR3aa: CASSTSDASAGELFF; CDR3nt: TGTGCCAGCAGTACCTCGGACGCGAGCGCCGGTGAGCTGTTTTTT
abundance: few; j_gene: TRBJ2-5; d_gene: TRBD2; v_gene: TRBV20-1; len: 15; CDR3aa: CNADPGTSVQETQYF; CDR3nt: TGCAATGCCGACCCCGGGACTAGTGTCCAAGAGACCCAGTACTTC
abundance: .; j_gene: TRBJ1-1; d_gene: .; v_gene: TRBV5-5; len: 13; CDR3aa: CASNLSSNTEALF; CDR3nt: TGTGCCAGCAACTTGTCATCGAACACTGAAGCTTTGTTT
abundance: .; j_gene: TRBJ2-3; d_gene: TRBD2; v_gene: TRBV5-1; len: 17; CDR3aa: CTSSGGLAGVTSYTQYF; CDR3nt: TGCACCAGCAGCGGGGGACTAGCGGGAGTCACCTCATATACGCAGTATTTT
abundance: .; j_gene: TRBJ1-3; d_gene: .; v_gene: TRBV11-2; len: 15; CDR3aa: CASSLGGDAGNTIYF; CDR3nt: TGTGCCAGCAGCTTAGGGGGAGATGCTGGAAACACCATATATTTT
abundance: .; j_gene: TRBJ2-3; d_gene: .; v_gene: TRBV6-2/TRBV6-3; len: 16; CDR3aa: CASSPITGTNTDTQYF; CDR3nt: TGTGCCAGCAGTCCCATAACAGGGACTAACACAGATACGCAGTATTTT
abundance: .; j_gene: TRBJ2-1; d_gene: TRBD2; v_gene: TRBV11-1; len: 18; CDR3aa: CASSSESGTSGSGIEQFF; CDR3nt: TGCGCCAGCAGCTCAGAATCGGGGACTAGCGGGAGTGGTATTGAGCAGTTCTTC
abundance: .; j_gene: TRBJ2-5; d_gene: .; v_gene: TRBV29-1; len: 14; CDR3aa: CSVEDEIGPETQYF; CDR3nt: TGCAGCGTTGAAGATGAGATCGGACCGGAGACCCAGTACTTC
abundance: .; j_gene: TRBJ2-7; d_gene: TRBD1; v_gene: TRBV28; len: 14; CDR3aa: CANRTGTGAYEQYF; CDR3nt: TGTGCCAACAGAACTGGGACAGGGGCCTACGAGCAGTACTTC
abundance: .; j_gene: TRBJ2-7; d_gene: .; v_gene: TRBV7-9; len: 13; CDR3aa: CARSQRENYEQYF; CDR3nt: TGTGCCAGAAGCCAGCGAGAGAATTACGAGCAGTATTTC
abundance: .; j_gene: TRBJ1-1; d_gene: .; v_gene: TRBV6-2/TRBV6-3; len: 14; CDR3aa: CASSYTIRGTEALF; CDR3nt: TGTGCCAGCAGTTATACCATACGCGGCACTGAAGCCTTATTT
abundance: .; j_gene: TRBJ2-5; d_gene: .; v_gene: TRBV11-3; len: 13; CDR3aa: CACSRGPQETKYF; CDR3nt: TGTGCCTGCAGCCGGGGGCCTCAAGAGACCAAGTACTTC
abundance: .; j_gene: TRBJ2-3; d_gene: .; v_gene: TRBV29-1; len: 13; CDR3aa: CGVDAAVTDTQYF; CDR3nt: TGCGGCGTTGATGCTGCGGTCACAGATACGCAGTATTTT
abundance: many; j_gene: TRBJ2-1; d_gene: .; v_gene: TRBV28; len: 12; CDR3aa: CASSLRVNEQFF; CDR3nt: TGTGCCAGCAGTTTAAGAGTGAATGAGCAGTTCTTC
abundance: .; j_gene: TRBJ2-7; d_gene: .; v_gene: TRBV10-2; len: 13; CDR3aa: CASSYSRAAEQYF; CDR3nt: TGCGCCAGTAGTTATAGTAGGGCCGCCGAGCAGTACTTT
abundance: medium-sized; j_gene: TRBJ2-1; d_gene: .; v_gene: TRBV10-2; len: 13; CDR3aa: CASSDSRVGEQFF; CDR3nt: TGCGCCAGCAGTGATTCTAGGGTGGGTGAGCAGTTCTTC
abundance: few; j_gene: TRBJ1-2; d_gene: .; v_gene: TRBV2; len: 14; CDR3aa: CASSANSASYGYTF; CDR3nt: TGTGCCAGCAGTGCTAACAGCGCGTCCTATGGCTACACCTTC
abundance: .; j_gene: TRBJ2-3; d_gene: .; v_gene: TRBV11-2; len: 16; CDR3aa: CAGSLVGLLRTDTHYF; CDR3nt: TGCGCCGGCAGCTTAGTAGGTCTTCTCCGCACAGATACGCACTATTTT
abundance: .; j_gene: TRBJ2-7; d_gene: .; v_gene: TRBV4-2; len: 12; CDR3aa: CVISQEGKEQYF; CDR3nt: TGTGTCATCAGCCAAGAAGGTAAGGAGCAGTACTTC
abundance: .; j_gene: TRBJ2-1; d_gene: .; v_gene: TRBV11-2; len: 14; CDR3aa: CVSQGRQGDSEQFF; CDR3nt: TGTGTCAGCCAGGGGCGGCAGGGCGACAGTGAGCAGTTCTTC
abundance: .; j_gene: TRBJ1-2; d_gene: .; v_gene: TRBV10-2; len: 13; CDR3aa: CASSDSRVNGYTF; CDR3nt: TGCGCCAGTAGTGACTCCAGGGTCAATGGTTACACCTTC